This TCR beta chain was identified in a study of PD-1 blockade in mismatch repair-deficient tumors. Study-wide results and caveats: Rapid post-treatment expansion, then contraction, generally preceding radiologic response, marked tumor-resident clones.

All patients were mismatch repair deficient, assessed by either PCR or immunohistochemistry. TCR sequencing covered three patients who responded to pembrolizumab. A note on this clone: Its antigen is still unknown.

This CDR3 contains 12 residues. Germline V lookup: CDR1 SGHTS, CDR2 YDEGEE. V was cut by 4 bases and J by 8 bases, with 12 bases left in between. Assay: immunoSEQ multiplex PCR; the TCRdb copy retains only in-frame clones and omits some. This sample has about 40,000 clones, with about 85% found just once. The sample in question was peripheral blood, obtained roughly 76 weeks after starting pembrolizumab. The chain links TRBV5-8 to TRBJ1-2; a possible D gene is TRBD1 (5 bases). This receptor was obtained from an adult with mismatch repair-deficient cancer. CDR3 sequence: CASSPGGRGYTF. In nucleotides, the CDR3 is TGTGCCAGCAGCCCCGGGGGGAGAGGCTACACCTTC.